The 17 T cell receptor beta chains in this list originate from one sample, sequenced in a study of T cells after yellow fever vaccination. TCRdb reprocessed the 5' RACE reads with MiXCR, giving one entry per CDR3 protein. The data show about 580,000 distinct CDR3 sequences, with about a sixth seen just once and 17% held by the top ten. The source was PBMCs, collected about 5 days after the first yellow fever vaccination. The receptor source for this set is a man aged 18 to 35 who received the YFV17D yellow fever vaccine.

The chain combines TRBV27 with TRBJ1-2, with a possible D match to TRBD1 (6 bases). The V gene's germline CDR1 is MNHEY and CDR2 SMNVEV (reference sequence). Trimming removed 7 bases at V and 7 bases at J, with 19 bases between. This CDR3 comprises 14 residues. The CDR3 sequence: CASNVFGGIGGYTF. CDR3 DNA: TGTGCCAGCAATGTGTTCGGGGGCATAGGTGGCTACACCTTC.

This clonotype showed up just a few times. The chain couples TRBV20-1 to TRBJ2-1, with TRBD2 matching 9 bases. V dropped 2 bases and J dropped 13; count of bases not matched to a gene: 9. Germline V gene lookup returns CDR1 DFQATT and CDR2 SNEGSKA (reference sequence). The CDR3 length is 13 residues. DNA for the CDR3: TGCAGTGCTAGAAATCGGCTAGCGGGGAATCAGTTCTTC. It yields the protein CSARNRLAGNQFF.

The rearrangement joins TRBV2 to TRBJ2-1, with D maybe TRBD2 (6 bases). The length of the CDR3 is 15 residues. V lost 10 bases and J lost 0, with 16 bases in between. The germline V gene encodes CDR1 SNHLY and CDR2 FYNNEI. The CDR3 bases are TGTGCCATCGTGAGACGGGGGAGCTCCTACAATGAGCAGTTCTTC. Protein sequence: CAIVRRGSSYNEQFF.

This clonotype was seen a few times. The chain links TRBV11-2 to TRBJ2-7; TRBD2 agrees at 10 bases. Germline CDR1 is SGHAT and CDR2 is FQNNGV. V lost 2 bases and J lost 5; bases outside the gene matches: 9. The CDR3 is 16 residues long. The DNA of the CDR3 is TGTGCCAGCAGCTTAAAGCTAGCGGGGGAGAGTCACGAGCAGTACGTC. This codes for CASSLKLAGESHEQYV.

This clonotype was counted between two and nine times. The chain links TRBV2 to TRBJ2-1; 7 bases are shared with TRBD1. V was clipped by 5 bases and J by 4 bases; unmatched bases: 2. This CDR3 is built from 13 residues. CDR1 and CDR2 from the germline V gene are SNHLY and FYNNEI. The CDR3 nucleotides are TGTGCCAGCAGTATGACAGGGTACAATGAGCAGTTCTTC. This encodes CASSMTGYNEQFF.

In its sample, this clonotype was seen a few times. The genes are TRBV2 and TRBJ2-1; possibly TRBD2 for D (5 bases). From germline, CDR1 is SNHLY and CDR2 FYNNEI. Trimming left V 2 bases short and J 10 bases short, with 12 bases between. The CDR3 totals 13 residues. CDR3 coding DNA: TGTGCCAGCAGTGAACGGGAAACCTCAGAGCAGTTCTTC. Residues: CASSERETSEQFF.

This clonotype appeared a single time. This chain connects TRBV7-6 to TRBJ1-2; D unclear. V lost 2 bases and J 7 bases, leaving 11 bases between the germline ends. The CDR3 runs to 13 residues. CDR1 is SGHVS and CDR2 is FNYEAQ in the germline V gene. The CDR3: CASSLNPEGGYTF. The CDR3 DNA sequence: TGTGCCAGCAGCTTAAACCCAGAGGGTGGCTACACCTTC.

The chain is built from TRBV7-9 and TRBJ2-7; D may correspond to TRBD1 or TRBD2 (5 bases each). There are 13 residues in the CDR3. Germline V lookup: CDR1 SEHNR, CDR2 FQNEAQ (reference sequence). The V gene lost 4 bases and the J gene lost 4 bases, with 11 bases spanning the gap. This CDR3 reads CASSSSNRYEQYF. CDR3 in DNA: TGTGCCAGCAGCTCTAGCAACAGGTACGAGCAGTACTTC.

The chain uses TRBV5-1 and TRBJ2-5, with 9 positions matching TRBD1. Per germline, CDR1 SGHRS and CDR2 YFSETQ. V was clipped by 4 bases and J by 5 bases; unmatched bases: 12. The CDR3 contains 16 residues. The CDR3 nucleotides are TGCGCCAGCAGCGTGCGACCGGGACAGGGTTTGGAGACCCAGTACTTC. It encodes CASSVRPGQGLETQYF.

The chain is built from TRBV9 and TRBJ1-2; D call uncertain. Germline V CDR1 and CDR2: SGDLS, YYNGEE. V was shortened by 0 bases and J by 5 bases, with 5 bases between the two germline ends. The CDR3 has 12 amino acids. The CDR3 DNA follows: TGTGCCAGCAGCGTAGAGGGATATGGCTACACCTTC. Protein sequence: CASSVEGYGYTF.

This clonotype was seen ten or more times. The chain joins TRBV6-2 or TRBV6-3 to TRBJ2-2; D may be TRBD1 or TRBD2 (5 bases each). V was trimmed by 6 bases and J by 6 bases, leaving 8 bases between them. The CDR3 sequence is 12 residues long. Germline CDR1 is MNHEY and CDR2 is SVGEGT. The CDR3 loop reads CASSRDAGELFF. The CDR3 DNA sequence: TGTGCCAGCAGCCGGGACGCCGGGGAGCTGTTTTTT.

This clonotype has at least ten counts. The chain employs TRBV29-1 and TRBJ2-2, with D possibly TRBD2 on 5 matching bases. Germline V gene data show CDR1 as SQVTM and CDR2 as ANQGSEA. Trimming cost V 4 bases and J 2 bases, with 14 bases left between them. The CDR3 length is 15 residues. This CDR3 reads CSVVSLGRNTGELFF. CDR3 sequence (DNA): TGCAGCGTTGTGTCTTTGGGGAGAAACACCGGGGAGCTGTTTTTT.

The chain uses TRBV11-1 and TRBJ2-3; D is possibly TRBD1 or TRBD2 (5 bases each). Germline CDR1 is SGHAT and CDR2 is FQDESV (reference sequence). The ends were cut back, 4 bases at V and 2 bases at J, with 28 bases in the middle. This CDR3 comprises 20 residues. CDR3 residues: CASSCFPRGARSCITDTQYF. CDR3 DNA sequence: TGTGCCAGCAGCTGCTTTCCTAGAGGGGCCCGCTCATGTATCACAGATACGCAGTATTTT.

This clonotype occurred a few times. The chain employs TRBV27 and TRBJ2-1; unclear D gene. Trimming shortened V by 10 bases and J by 9 bases, and 22 bases separated the two germline ends. The CDR3 spans 14 residues. Germline V gene sequence: CDR1 MNHEY, CDR2 SMNVEV (reference sequence). The CDR3 bases are TGTGCCACCCCGACACACGTACGGATTGCTGAGCAGTTCTTC. Its protein is CATPTHVRIAEQFF.

This clonotype was detected a few times. The gene calls are TRBV6-2 or TRBV6-3 and TRBJ1-6; 8 bases line up with TRBD1. Germline CDR1 and CDR2: MNHEY and SVGEGT. CDR3 length: 14 amino acids. J gave up 8 bases and V 7 bases, and 7 bases lay outside the gene matches. CDR3 protein: CASTRQGTYSPLHF. The CDR3 DNA reads TGTGCCAGCACCCGACAGGGGACGTATTCACCCCTCCACTTT.

V gene TRBV5-1 combines with J gene TRBJ2-3; D is undetermined. The germline CDR1 and CDR2 sequences are SGHRS and YFSETQ. Trimming took 1 base from V and 4 from J, leaving 13 bases between them. The CDR3 runs 15 residues. In nucleotides, the CDR3 is TGCGCCAGCAGCTTGCTCCCAGCTATTTCAGATACGCAGTATTTT. It codes for CASSLLPAISDTQYF.

The chain employs TRBV7-2 and TRBJ2-7, with 10 bases identical to TRBD1. Germline CDR1 is SGHTA and CDR2 is FQGNSA. V dropped 5 bases and J dropped 6; count of bases not matched to a gene: 13. This CDR3 contains 16 residues. The DNA of the CDR3 is TGTGCCAGCAGCCCGCCGGGACAGGGGATTTACGCCGAGCAGTACTTC. This translates into CASSPPGQGIYAEQYF.